These 28 T cell receptor beta chains share one sample of origin, sequenced in a study of T cells in Graves' hyperthyroidism and ophthalmopathy. RNA transcripts yielded amplified TCR beta CDR3 regions. HTBI primers were employed in a first-round RT-PCR of the TCR CDR3. MiXCR, run by TCRdb on the multiplex PCR reads, gives a single entry per CDR3 protein. The sample carries hundreds of thousands of distinct CDR3 sequences, approximately 16% recorded once. Source material: blood. The receptors here all came from a woman aged 55 to 70 with Graves' ophthalmopathy.

This clonotype was seen ten or more times. The chain couples TRBV6-1 to TRBJ2-7; either TRBD1 or TRBD2 may fit D (5 bases each). From germline, CDR1 is MNHNS and CDR2 SASEGT. CDR3 length: 18 residues. V was shortened by 10 bases and J by 3 bases, with 31 bases between the two germline ends. CDR3 sequence: CATIPLGTPRTTYYEQYF. The CDR3, as DNA: TGTGCCACGATCCCCCTGGGGACCCCCAGGACCACCTACTACGAGCAGTACTTC.

There are many counts of this clonotype. The J gene is TRBJ1-2, the V gene TRBV30, with D unresolved. This CDR3 has 14 residues. V dropped 0 bases and J dropped 6 bases, with 14 bases sitting between them. The V gene's germline CDR1 is GTSNPN and CDR2 SVGIG (reference sequence). The CDR3 DNA reads as TGTGCCTGGAGTGTACGCAGGTCCCTAGATGGCTACACCTTC. Translating gives CAWSVRRSLDGYTF.

Of note for this clonotype: Since a much larger clone is just one base distant, this may be a read error. The rearrangement links TRBV6-2 or TRBV6-3 to TRBJ2-7, with D possibly being TRBD1 or TRBD2 (5 bases each). The CDR3 totals 16 residues. Germline loops: CDR1 MNHEY, CDR2 SVGEGT. In nucleotides, the CDR3 is TGTGCCAGCAGGACACAGGAGGTTTGGGCCTCCTACGAGCAGTGCTTC. This encodes CASRTQEVWASYEQCF.

This clonotype has at least ten counts. This chain's CDR3 is CASRPPHRGRFYEQYF. In DNA, the CDR3 is TGTGCCAGCAGACCCCCTCACAGGGGGCGCTTTTACGAGCAGTACTTC. The chain links TRBV28 to TRBJ2-7; TRBD1 matches 9 bases. The CDR3 runs to 16 residues. Germline assignment: CDR1 MDHEN and CDR2 SYDVKM. V shed 6 bases, J shed 4 bases, and the junction held 13 bases outside the gene matches.

V and J are TRBV4-1 and TRBJ1-1, with TRBD1 identical over 9 bases. CDR3 length: 15 residues. Germline-derived CDR1 and CDR2 are MGHRA and YSYEKL. The J segment lost 6 bases and the V segment lost 1 base, leaving 6 bases of the junction unmatched. CDR3 sequence reads: CASSQGSGTGPEAFF. The CDR3 nucleotides read TGCGCCAGCAGCCAAGGATCAGGGACAGGGCCTGAAGCTTTCTTT.

This clonotype came up a few times. This chain connects TRBV28 to TRBJ2-6; the D gene is possibly TRBD2 (7 bases). This CDR3 comprises 18 residues. Trimming took 6 bases from V and 2 from J, leaving 20 bases between them. The germline CDR1 and CDR2 sequences are MDHEN and SYDVKM. The DNA for the CDR3 is TGTGCCAGCAGCTCCTACCCCGGCGGGGGCGCTGGGGCCAACGTCCTGACTTTC. It yields the protein CASSSYPGGGAGANVLTF.

This clonotype was counted many times. The rearrangement joins TRBV2 to TRBJ1-5; 7 bases agree with TRBD1. The J segment lost 0 bases and the V segment lost 2 bases, leaving 7 bases of the junction unmatched. The length of the CDR3 is 17 residues. Germline CDR1 is SNHLY and CDR2 is FYNNEI. CDR3 sequence (DNA): TGTGCCAGCAGTGAACGCGGCAGGGGGTATAGCAATCAGCCCCAGCATTTT. This encodes CASSERGRGYSNQPQHF.

This clonotype has more than one count but fewer than ten. The chain carries TRBV7-2 and TRBJ2-7, with 8 bases matching TRBD1. Per germline, CDR1 SGHTA and CDR2 FQGNSA. CDR3 length equals 14 residues. The ends lost 3 bases at V and 5 bases at J; junction bases unmatched: 6. CDR3 loop: CASSLDRVKDEQYF. CDR3 coding DNA: TGTGCCAGCAGCTTGGACAGGGTTAAGGACGAGCAGTACTTC.

This clonotype appeared many times. The genes are TRBV2 and TRBJ2-5; D perhaps matches TRBD2 (7 bases). Germline CDR1 reads SNHLY; CDR2 reads FYNNEI. The CDR3 totals 14 residues. V was clipped by 7 bases and J by 9 bases, with 21 bases between them. Written as DNA, the CDR3 is TGTGCCAGCAACGAGGGACGCCCGGGGGGCCCCCAGTACTTC. Encoded protein: CASNEGRPGGPQYF. Looking up the rest from reference TRBV2 and TRBJ2-5 gives the full variable domain: EPEVTQTPSHQVTQMGQEVILRCVPISNHLYFYWYRQILGQKVEFLVSFYNNEISEKSEIFDDQFSVERPDGSNFTLKIRSTKLEDSAMYFCASNEGRPGGPQYFGPGTRLLVL.

This clonotype was seen at least ten times. V and J are TRBV6-1 and TRBJ2-3; D may be TRBD1 (6 bases). V was trimmed by 5 bases and J by 3 bases, leaving 12 bases between them. The CDR3 runs to 14 residues. Germline lookup yields CDR1 MNHNS and CDR2 SASEGT. In nucleotides, the CDR3 is TGTGCCAGCAGTTCACCCGGGACAACAGATACGCAGTATTTT. Amino acids: CASSSPGTTDTQYF.

This clonotype was seen many times. This rearrangement joins TRBV24-1 to TRBJ2-7, with D possibly being TRBD2 (6 bases). The CDR3 length is 12 residues. Germline V gene sequence: CDR1 KGHDR, CDR2 SFDVKD. Trimming took off 2 bases at V and 9 bases at J, with 10 bases between the two ends. CDR3 DNA: TGTGCCACCAGTGATTCCGGGACTTGGCAGTACTTC. Encoded protein: CATSDSGTWQYF.

This clonotype was seen at least ten times. The J gene is TRBJ2-7, the V gene TRBV27, with 7 bases lining up with TRBD1. The CDR3 covers 14 residues. Unmatched junction bases numbered 4, after V lost 3 bases and J lost 2 bases. The germline V gene has CDR1 MNHEY and CDR2 SMNVEV (reference sequence). Written as DNA, the CDR3 is TGTGCCAGCAGTTTCGCGACAGGGCCCTACGAGCAGTACTTC. Translated, it gives CASSFATGPYEQYF.

In this sample, this clonotype turned up many times. This chain connects TRBV5-1 to TRBJ2-7, with 8 bases matching TRBD2. This CDR3 spans 14 amino acids. Germline V lookup: CDR1 SGHRS, CDR2 YFSETQ. With V trimmed by 2 bases and J by 7 bases, 8 bases remained unmatched. CDR3 nucleotide sequence: TGCGCCAGCAGCTTCCTGAGCGGGAGTGGAGAGCAGTACTTC. Amino acids: CASSFLSGSGEQYF.

This clonotype was seen only a few times. V gene TRBV2 combines with J gene TRBJ1-3; the match to TRBD1 covers 7 bases. Germline V lookup: CDR1 SNHLY, CDR2 FYNNEI. The CDR3 loop spans 16 amino acids. J was trimmed by 1 base and V by 8 bases; bases with no gene match: 11. The CDR3: CASGRGGGLSGNTIYF. CDR3 in DNA: TGTGCCAGCGGGAGGGGAGGGGGCTTATCTGGAAACACCATATATTTT.

This clonotype appeared many times. The chain joins TRBV30 to TRBJ2-2; D is uncertain. The V end was cut by 0 bases, the J end by 9 bases, with 14 bases between. CDR1 GTSNPN and CDR2 SVGIG come from the germline V gene (reference sequence). The CDR3 contains 14 residues. In nucleotides, the CDR3 is TGTGCCTGGAGTGTACCGCCTACCCTCCGGGAGCTGTTTTTT. This translates into CAWSVPPTLRELFF. The variable domain in full, with the rest retrieved from reference TRBV30 and TRBJ2-2, is SQTIHQWPATLVQPVGSPLSLECTVEGTSNPNLYWYRQAAGRGLQLLFYSVGIGQISSEVPQNLSASRPQDRQFILSSKKLLLSDSGFYLCAWSVPPTLRELFFGEGSRLTVL.

This clonotype was counted ten times or more. The rearrangement links TRBV20-1 to TRBJ2-1, with D possibly TRBD2 on 6 matching bases. CDR1 is DFQATT, CDR2 SNEGSKA, per germline (reference sequence). Trimming left V 2 bases short and J 3 bases short, with 8 bases between. This CDR3 comprises 13 residues. CDR3 region: CSARLANYNEQFF. CDR3 DNA: TGCAGTGCTAGACTAGCGAACTACAATGAGCAGTTCTTC.

This clonotype has ten or more counts. V is TRBV11-3 and J is TRBJ2-1; D could derive from TRBD1 or TRBD2 (5 bases each). Trimming stripped 5 bases from V and 3 bases from J, with 14 bases between. The germline V gene has CDR1 SGHNT and CDR2 YENEEA. This CDR3 region has 15 residues. The CDR3 loop is CASSRGTGYYNEQFF. The CDR3 DNA reads TGTGCCAGCAGCCGAGGGACGGGGTACTACAATGAGCAGTTCTTC. Variable domain in full (rest from reference TRBV11-3 and TRBJ2-1): EAGVVQSPRYKIIEKKQPVAFWCNPISGHNTLYWYLQNLGQGPELLIRYENEEAVDDSQLPKDRFSAERLKGVDSTLKIQPAELGDSAVYLCASSRGTGYYNEQFFGPGTRLTVL.

The V and J genes are TRBV24-1 and TRBJ1-1; no clear D. Germline-derived CDR1 and CDR2 are KGHDR and SFDVKD. The CDR3 runs to 12 residues. V lost 2 bases and J 7 bases, leaving 7 bases between the germline ends. CDR3 in amino acids: CATSDSGYEAFF. The CDR3 bases are TGTGCCACCAGTGATTCCGGTTATGAAGCTTTCTTT.

V is TRBV27 and J is TRBJ2-2; no reliable D call. V shed 7 bases and J shed 6 bases, with 9 bases lying between them. CDR1 is MNHEY, CDR2 SMNVEV, per germline (reference sequence). CDR3 length: 12 residues. In nucleotides, the CDR3 is TGTGCCAGCACAACCTACCCCGGGGAGCTGTTTTTT. Protein sequence: CASTTYPGELFF.

This clonotype was recorded at least ten times. The chain joins TRBV28 to TRBJ2-3, with 9 bases aligning to TRBD2. V was clipped by 4 bases and J by 2 bases; unmatched bases: 10. Germline V gene lookup returns CDR1 MDHEN and CDR2 SYDVKM. CDR3 length equals 17 residues. The CDR3 protein is CASSSPYRLADTDTQYF. The CDR3 bases are TGTGCCAGCAGTTCACCCTACCGACTAGCGGACACAGATACGCAGTATTTT. Drawing the rest from reference TRBV28 and TRBJ2-3, the complete variable domain is DVKVTQSSRYLVKRTGEKVFLECVQDMDHENMFWYRQDPGLGLRLIYFSYDVKMKEKGDIPEGYSVSREKKERFSLILESASTNQTSMYLCASSSPYRLADTDTQYFGPGTRLTVL.

Worth noting for this clonotype: Mismatch with germline at one junction end may stem from a read error. J is TRBJ2-7 and V is TRBV29-1; TRBD2 might be the D (6 bases). The CDR3 length is 15 residues. Per the germline V gene, CDR1 is SQVTM and CDR2 is ANQGSEA. The DNA of the CDR3 is TGCAGCGTTGCTCCTAGACTAACGGGAGAGAGCGAGCGGTACTTC. It specifies CSVAPRLTGESERYF.

The CDR3 DNA reads TGCGCCAGCAGCCAAACCTCCGGGACAGGGGTCATGAACACTGAAGCTTTCTTT. This gives the protein CASSQTSGTGVMNTEAFF. The chain uses TRBV4-1 and TRBJ1-1; 10 bases are shared with TRBD1. There are 18 residues in the CDR3. V was pared by 2 bases and J by 0 bases, with 9 bases of the junction left unmatched. CDR1 and CDR2 (germline): MGHRA, YSYEKL.

On this clonotype: The conserved closing phenylalanine or tryptophan is absent in this CDR3, likely reflecting a read error. The gene calls are TRBV4-1 and TRBJ2-1; D is unresolved. With 2 bases removed from V and 0 bases from J, the gap between germline ends came to 8 bases. The CDR3 loop spans 15 amino acids. From germline, CDR1 is MGHRA and CDR2 YSYEKL. The CDR3 region has the DNA TGCGCCAGCAGCCAACGAGCGCGCTCCTACAATGAGCAGTTCCTC. Amino acids: CASSQRARSYNEQFL.

The chain links TRBV5-1 to TRBJ2-1, with a tentative D call TRBD2 (6 bases). Trimming removed 5 bases from V and 6 bases from J, with 15 bases in between. Germline V lookup: CDR1 SGHRS, CDR2 YFSETQ. The CDR3 sequence is 14 residues long. DNA of the CDR3: TGCGCCAGCAGTCCCAACTCCGGGAGCAATGAGCAGTTCTTC. Translation: CASSPNSGSNEQFF.

This clonotype has a single count. The chain employs TRBV20-1 and TRBJ2-5; 11 bases line up with TRBD2. CDR1 is DFQATT and CDR2 is SNEGSKA in the germline V gene (reference sequence). Trimming cost V 6 bases and J 5 bases; bases outside gene matches: 8. The CDR3 totals 14 residues. DNA for the CDR3: TGCAGTGCGCCCTCTAGCGGGAGGACGGAGACCCAGTACTTC. Amino acids: CSAPSSGRTETQYF.

In its sample, this clonotype was seen a few times. The chain recombines TRBV7-9 with TRBJ2-2; 13 nucleotides align to TRBD2. The CDR3 consists of 17 residues. Germline V gives CDR1 SEHNR, CDR2 FQNEAQ (reference sequence). The V and J ends lost 6 bases and 5 bases, in that order; junction bases with no gene match: 9. This chain's CDR3 is CASRNQGLAGWTGELFF. The CDR3 nucleotides read TGTGCCAGCAGAAACCAGGGACTAGCGGGATGGACCGGGGAGCTGTTTTTT.

This clonotype was counted at least ten times. The CDR3 here is CASSLSQGGSTEAFF. The CDR3, as DNA: TGTGCCAGCAGTTTATCCCAGGGAGGAAGCACTGAAGCTTTCTTT. V is TRBV28 and J is TRBJ1-1; D is possibly TRBD1 (5 bases). The CDR3 is 15 amino acids. V was shortened by 1 base and J by 4 bases, with 13 bases between the two germline ends. In germline, CDR1 is MDHEN, CDR2 SYDVKM.

This clonotype appeared many times. The gene calls are TRBV28 and TRBJ2-1; the D is unclear. The germline V gene encodes CDR1 MDHEN and CDR2 SYDVKM. This CDR3 spans 11 amino acids. V lost 2 bases to trimming and J lost 9 bases, with 5 bases between them. The CDR3 DNA is TGTGCCAGCAGTTTACAGCGTGAGCAGTTCTTC. Its translation: CASSLQREQFF.